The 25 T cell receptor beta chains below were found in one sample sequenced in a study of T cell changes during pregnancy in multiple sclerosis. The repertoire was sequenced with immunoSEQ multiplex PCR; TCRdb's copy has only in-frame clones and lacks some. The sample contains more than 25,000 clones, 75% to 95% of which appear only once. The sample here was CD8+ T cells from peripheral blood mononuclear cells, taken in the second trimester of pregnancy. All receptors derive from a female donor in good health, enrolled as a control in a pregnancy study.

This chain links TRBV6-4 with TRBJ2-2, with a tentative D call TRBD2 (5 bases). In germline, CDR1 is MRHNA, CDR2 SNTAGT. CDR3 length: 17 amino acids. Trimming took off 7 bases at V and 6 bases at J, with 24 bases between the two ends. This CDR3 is CASKGTEATEGSGELFF. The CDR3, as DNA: TGTGCCAGCAAAGGAACGGAGGCAACGGAAGGGTCCGGGGAGCTGTTTTTT.

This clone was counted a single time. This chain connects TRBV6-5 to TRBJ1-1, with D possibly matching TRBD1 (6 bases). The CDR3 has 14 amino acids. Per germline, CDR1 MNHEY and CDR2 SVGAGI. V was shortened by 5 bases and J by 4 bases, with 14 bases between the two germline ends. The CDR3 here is CASSDGQQVTEAFF. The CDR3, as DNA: TGTGCCAGCAGTGACGGACAGCAGGTCACTGAAGCTTTCTTT.

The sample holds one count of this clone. The CDR3 here is CASSLAQGAGPQHF. The CDR3 DNA reads as TGTGCCAGCAGCTTAGCCCAGGGGGCTGGGCCCCAGCATTTT. The V gene is TRBV7-8, the J gene TRBJ1-5; 8 bases align to TRBD1. V lost 0 bases and J lost 9; bases outside the gene matches: 4. The CDR3 is 14 residues long. Per the germline V gene, CDR1 is SGHVS and CDR2 is FQNEAQ.

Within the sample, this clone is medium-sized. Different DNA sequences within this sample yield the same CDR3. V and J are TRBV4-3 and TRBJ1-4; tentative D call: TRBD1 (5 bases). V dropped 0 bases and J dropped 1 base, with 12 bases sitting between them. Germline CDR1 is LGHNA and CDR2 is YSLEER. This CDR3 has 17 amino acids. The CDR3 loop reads CASSQDLRQGTNEKLFF. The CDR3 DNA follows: TGCGCCAGCAGCCAAGATCTTAGGCAGGGAACTAATGAAAAACTGTTTTTT.

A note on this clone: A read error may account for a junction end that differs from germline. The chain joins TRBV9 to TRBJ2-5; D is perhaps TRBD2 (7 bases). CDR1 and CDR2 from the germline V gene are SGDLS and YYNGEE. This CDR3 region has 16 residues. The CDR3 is CAGSVEGGVWQETQYF. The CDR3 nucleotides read TGTGCCGGCAGCGTAGAGGGGGGGGTGTGGCAAGAGACCCAGTACTTC. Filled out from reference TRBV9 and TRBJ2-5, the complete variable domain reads DSGVTQTPKHLITATGQRVTLRCSPRSGDLSVYWYQQSLDQGLQFLIQYYNGEERAKGNILERFSAQQFPDLHSELNLSSLELGDSALYFCAGSVEGGVWQETQYFGPGTRLLVL.

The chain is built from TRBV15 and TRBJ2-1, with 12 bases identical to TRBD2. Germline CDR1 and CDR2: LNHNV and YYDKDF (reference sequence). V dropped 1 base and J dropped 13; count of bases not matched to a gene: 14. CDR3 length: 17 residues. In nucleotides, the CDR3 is TGTGCCACCAGCAGAGTCATAGCTAGCGGGGGGGCGGACTTCCAGTTCTTC. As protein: CATSRVIASGGADFQFF.

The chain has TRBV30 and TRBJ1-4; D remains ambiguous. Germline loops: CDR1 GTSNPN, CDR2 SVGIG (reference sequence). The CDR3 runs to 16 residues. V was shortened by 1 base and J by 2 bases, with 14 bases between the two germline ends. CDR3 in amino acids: CAWSGTETSTNEKLFF. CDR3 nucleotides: TGTGCCTGGAGTGGTACAGAGACTAGCACTAATGAAAAACTGTTTTTT.

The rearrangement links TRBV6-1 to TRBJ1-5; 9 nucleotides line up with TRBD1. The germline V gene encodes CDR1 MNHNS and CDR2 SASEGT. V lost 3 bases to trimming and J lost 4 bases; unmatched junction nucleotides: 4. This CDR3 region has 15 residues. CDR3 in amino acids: CASSDWTGANQPQHF. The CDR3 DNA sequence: TGTGCCAGCAGTGACTGGACAGGGGCGAATCAGCCCCAGCATTTT.

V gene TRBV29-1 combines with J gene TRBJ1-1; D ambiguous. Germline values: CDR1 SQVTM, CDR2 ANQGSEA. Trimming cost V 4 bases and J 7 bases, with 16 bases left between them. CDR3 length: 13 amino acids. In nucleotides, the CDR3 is TGCAGCGTTGGGGCCAGATACGTTGATGAAGCTTTCTTT. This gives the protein CSVGARYVDEAFF.

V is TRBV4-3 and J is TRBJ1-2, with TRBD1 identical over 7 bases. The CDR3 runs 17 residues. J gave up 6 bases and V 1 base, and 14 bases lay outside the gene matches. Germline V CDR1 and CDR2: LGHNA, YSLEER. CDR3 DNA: TGCGCCAGCAGCCAAGTAGACCTAGCCGGGACAGCTAATGGCTACACCTTC. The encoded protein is CASSQVDLAGTANGYTF.

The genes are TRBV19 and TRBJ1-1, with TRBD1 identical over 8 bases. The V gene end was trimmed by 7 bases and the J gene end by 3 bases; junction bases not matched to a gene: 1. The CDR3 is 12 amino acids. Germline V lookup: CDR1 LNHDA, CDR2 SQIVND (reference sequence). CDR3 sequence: CASTGGYTEAFF. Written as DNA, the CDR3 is TGTGCCAGTACAGGGGGCTACACTGAAGCTTTCTTT.

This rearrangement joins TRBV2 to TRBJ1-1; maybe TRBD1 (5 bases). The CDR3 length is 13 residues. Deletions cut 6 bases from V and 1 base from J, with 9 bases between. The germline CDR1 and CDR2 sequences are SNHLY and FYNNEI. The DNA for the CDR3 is TGTGCCAGCAGGCCGACAGCGAACACTGAAGCTTTCTTT. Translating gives CASRPTANTEAFF.

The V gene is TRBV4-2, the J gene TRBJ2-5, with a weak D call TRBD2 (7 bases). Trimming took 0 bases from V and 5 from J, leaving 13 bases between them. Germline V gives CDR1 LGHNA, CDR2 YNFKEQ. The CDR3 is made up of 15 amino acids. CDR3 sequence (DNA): TGTGCCAGCAGCCAAGATAGGGGGGGCGAGGAGACCCAGTACTTC. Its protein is CASSQDRGGEETQYF.

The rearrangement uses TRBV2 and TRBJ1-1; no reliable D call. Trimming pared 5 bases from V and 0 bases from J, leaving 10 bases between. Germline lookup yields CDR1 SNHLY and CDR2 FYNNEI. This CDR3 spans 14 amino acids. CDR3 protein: CASSLQPMNTEAFF. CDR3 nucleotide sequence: TGTGCCAGCAGTTTACAGCCCATGAACACTGAAGCTTTCTTT.

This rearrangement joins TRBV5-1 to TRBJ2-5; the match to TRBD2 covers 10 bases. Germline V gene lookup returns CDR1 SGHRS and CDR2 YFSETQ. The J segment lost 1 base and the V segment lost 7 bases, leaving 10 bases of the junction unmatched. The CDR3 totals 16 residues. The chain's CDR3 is CASWTGLAFSQETQYF. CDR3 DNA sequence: TGCGCCAGCTGGACGGGACTAGCGTTTTCCCAAGAGACCCAGTACTTC.

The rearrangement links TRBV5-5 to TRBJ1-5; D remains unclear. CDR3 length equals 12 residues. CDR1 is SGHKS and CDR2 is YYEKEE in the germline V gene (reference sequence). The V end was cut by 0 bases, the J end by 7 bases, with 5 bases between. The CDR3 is CASSLESQPQHF. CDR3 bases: TGTGCCAGCAGCTTGGAAAGCCAGCCCCAGCATTTT. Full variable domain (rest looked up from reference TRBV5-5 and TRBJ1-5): DAGVTQSPTHLIKTRGQQVTLRCSPISGHKSVSWYQQVLGQGPQFIFQYYEKEERGRGNFPDRFSARQFPNYSSELNVNALLLGDSALYLCASSLESQPQHFGDGTRLSIL.

CDR3 DNA: TGTGCCAGCAGCCTGACCGGGACAGGGAGCGAGCAGTACTTC. The encoded protein is CASSLTGTGSEQYF. The chain joins TRBV5-8 to TRBJ2-7; 9 bases match TRBD1. This CDR3 comprises 14 residues. Germline assignment: CDR1 SGHTS and CDR2 YDEGEE. V gave up 4 bases and J gave up 6 bases; unmatched junction bases: 8.

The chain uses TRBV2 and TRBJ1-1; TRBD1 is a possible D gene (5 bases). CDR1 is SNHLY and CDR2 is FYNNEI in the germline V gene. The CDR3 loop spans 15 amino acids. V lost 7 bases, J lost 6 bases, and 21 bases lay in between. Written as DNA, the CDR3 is TGTGCCAGCATAGCAGGGAGGGCTCTAGGGGCTGAAGCTTTCTTT. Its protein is CASIAGRALGAEAFF.

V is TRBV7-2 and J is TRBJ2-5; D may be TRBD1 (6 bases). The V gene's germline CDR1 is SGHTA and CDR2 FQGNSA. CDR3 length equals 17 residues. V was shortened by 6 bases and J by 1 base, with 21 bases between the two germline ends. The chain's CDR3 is CASRPNGAGALQETQYF. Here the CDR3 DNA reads TGTGCCAGCAGGCCTAATGGGGCAGGGGCGCTCCAAGAGACCCAGTACTTC.

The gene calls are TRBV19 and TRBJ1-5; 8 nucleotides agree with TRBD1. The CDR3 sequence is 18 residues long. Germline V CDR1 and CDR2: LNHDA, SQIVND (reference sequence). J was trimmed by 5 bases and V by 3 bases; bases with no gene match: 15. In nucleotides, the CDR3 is TGTGCCAGTAGTATTGGACAGGGCGAAGGGAAGTACGATCAGCCCCAGCATTTT. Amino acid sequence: CASSIGQGEGKYDQPQHF.

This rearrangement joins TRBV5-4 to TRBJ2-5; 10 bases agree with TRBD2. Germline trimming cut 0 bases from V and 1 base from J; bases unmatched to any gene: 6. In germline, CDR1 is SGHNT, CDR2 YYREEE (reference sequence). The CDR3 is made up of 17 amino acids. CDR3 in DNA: TGTGCCAGCAGCTTGGCCCGGTCTAGCGGGGGCCAAGAGACCCAGTACTTC. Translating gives CASSLARSSGGQETQYF.

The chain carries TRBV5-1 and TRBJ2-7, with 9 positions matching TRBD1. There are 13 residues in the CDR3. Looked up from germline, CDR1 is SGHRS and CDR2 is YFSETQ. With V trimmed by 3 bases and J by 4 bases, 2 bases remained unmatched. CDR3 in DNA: TGCGCCAGCAGCTCGGGACAGGGTTACGAGCAGTACTTC. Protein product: CASSSGQGYEQYF.

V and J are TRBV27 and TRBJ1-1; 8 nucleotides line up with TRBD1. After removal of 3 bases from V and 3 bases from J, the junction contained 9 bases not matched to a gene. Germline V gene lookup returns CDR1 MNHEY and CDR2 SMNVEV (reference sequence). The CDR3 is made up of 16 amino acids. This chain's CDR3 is CASSFSQGASYTEAFF. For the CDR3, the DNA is TGTGCCAGCAGTTTCTCGCAGGGGGCGTCCTACACTGAAGCTTTCTTT.

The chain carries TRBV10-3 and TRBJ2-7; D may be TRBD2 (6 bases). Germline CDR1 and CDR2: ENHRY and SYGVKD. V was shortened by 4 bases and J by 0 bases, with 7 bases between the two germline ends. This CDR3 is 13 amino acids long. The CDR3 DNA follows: TGTGCCATCAGTGTCGGGAGCTCCTACGAGCAGTACTTC. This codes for CAISVGSSYEQYF.

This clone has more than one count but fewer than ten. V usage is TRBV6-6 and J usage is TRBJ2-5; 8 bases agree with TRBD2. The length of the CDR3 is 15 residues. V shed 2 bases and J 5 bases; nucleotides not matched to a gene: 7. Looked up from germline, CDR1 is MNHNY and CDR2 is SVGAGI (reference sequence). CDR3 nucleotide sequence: TGTGCCAGCAGTTACGGCGGGGGGACTCAGGAGACCCAGTACTTC. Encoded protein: CASSYGGGTQETQYF.